This TCR beta chain is drawn from a study of spatial heterogeneity in lung cancer (dated by TCRdb to between 2018 and 2021). With respect to the entire study: Beta-chain transcripts were consistently detected in greater numbers than alpha-chain transcripts, which likely reflects a higher abundance of beta-chain transcripts. A strong correlation was found between TCR transcript counts in tumor regions and a T cell transcriptional module score from matched bulk RNA-seq. In the raw uncorrected reads, each unique combination of TCR and UMI appeared more than ten times on average. In non-small cell lung cancer, the study made a quantitative comparison of TCR alpha and beta repertoires among multiple tumor regions, matched nontumor lung and blood. The study linked features of the TCR repertoire to counts of nonsynonymous mutations, which were determined by whole-exome sequencing of tumor tissue. At surgery, some 200 tumor regions, 63 to 70 matched nontumor lung samples and 56 PBMC samples were TCR-sequenced for both alpha and beta chains. The study at large found these results: The tumor nonsynonymous mutation count correlated with the number of expanded intratumoral alpha and beta TCRs. TCR-seq coverage of tumor T cells was estimated at only approximately 7% for alpha chains and 12% to 15% for beta chains. Counts of ubiquitous and regional expanded TCRs correlated with counts of ubiquitous and regional nonsynonymous mutations, respectively. Confirming at a functional level the hypothesis that regional TCRs recognize regional mutations was considered to require additional single-cell paired TCR alpha and beta sequencing.

This specimen's time point label, per the study, means: sample taken at primary tumor resection. The donors were fewer than 90 patients from the lung TRACERx cohort who had early-stage, untreated non-small cell lung cancer. Without any cell sorting, TCR sequencing was performed on whole RNA extracted either from tumor and nontumor lung tissue or from cryopreserved PBMC samples. Only patients for whom sufficient RNA was available from at least two tumor regions were selected for TCR sequencing. Before selection, tumor and adjacent nontumor lung specimens were reviewed by a lung pathologist. This clonotype qualifies as medium-sized (0.01 to 0.1%). Its antigen target is currently unknown. No much larger clone exists at a distance of one base, and base qualities are not known. V ends up 2 bases short and J 0 bases short, with an unmatched junction base count of 7. CDR1 and CDR2, per the germline V gene, are MNHEY and SVGAGI. The CDR3, cysteine through phenylalanine, is 16 amino acids long. The sequence is cut down to CDR3 DNA, 48 bases in frame from base 1.

The method behind the library was 5' RACE. The sequencer was a NextSeq 500. To allow correction of PCR and sequencing errors, the TCR library protocol tagged every TCR cDNA molecule with a unique molecular identifier. The authors' pipeline ran thus. TCR identification, UMI-based error correction and CDR3 extraction were all carried out with Decombinator tools. Expanded TCRs were defined as those above a frequency of 2 per 1,000, corresponding to the top 1% of the tumor frequency distribution. Expanded tumor TCRs were classed as regional if statistically deemed absent (corrected P<0.05) from at least one tumor region, otherwise ubiquitous. Renyi diversity was calculated using the R vegan package after each repertoire was subsampled 100 times to 5,000 TCRs. To build CDR3 similarity networks, amino acid triplet string-kernel similarity was used, and CDR3s were connected when their pairwise similarity was above 0.82. In TCRdb, the public reads were trimmed at Q25 with fastp and aligned with MiXCR, with productive beta chains retained. Duplicate CDR3 protein sequences are folded into a single record with the most common DNA and genes. The authors' filters were not applied to this entry. Present in this sample are around 26,000 distinct CDR3 sequences, under 9.5% of which were seen just once. The top ten clonotypes cover around 7.7% of the sample.

The clonotype originates from a male donor with early-stage non-small cell lung cancer. The V gene is TRBV6-5 and the J gene is TRBJ2-7; 7 nucleotides in the junction match TRBD2. Sequences were derived from lung tumor tissue, sampled at surgery. CDR3 protein: CASSYPASGRSYEQYF. The DNA sequence is as follows: TGTGCCAGCAGTTACCCCGCTAGCGGCCGCTCCTACGAGCAGTACTTC.